The clone carrying this TCR beta chain appeared once. The antigen remains undetermined. The record originates from a study of siplizumab effects on memory and regulatory T cells. TCRdb keeps only in-frame clones here, not all; method: immunoSEQ multiplex PCR. The data hold approximately 120,000 clones, with about 92% observed a single time. The trim removed 0 bases at V and 3 bases at J, leaving 2 bases unmatched. The CDR3 length is 15 residues. CDR1 and CDR2 from the germline V gene are SGHDT and YYEEEE. Study outcomes and limitations: Under siplizumab, an average around 69% of mappable alloreactive CD4+ clones were Treg-derived, compared with approximately 25% in controls. Just a small share of alloreactive clones was traced back to unstimulated subsets.

This rearrangement joins TRBV5-6 to TRBJ1-2, with TRBD1 matching 10 bases. This clonotype was obtained from a human donor in good health. Specimen: Tregs sorted from blood. The CDR3: CASSLGQGAYYGYTF. CDR3 bases: TGTGCCAGCAGCTTGGGACAGGGGGCTTACTATGGCTACACCTTC.